This TCR beta chain comes out of a study of blood T cell repertoires in COVID-19. Turning to the study itself: Both acute and convalescent COVID-19 samples were obtained from the United States, Italy and Spain. Sources were T cells, B-cell-depleted T cells, or PBMCs; the material itself was cDNA or gDNA.

Germline V lookup: CDR1 SGHTA, CDR2 FQGNSA. The V end was cut by 5 bases, the J end by 3 bases, with 19 bases between. The CDR3 sequence is 16 residues long. Study processing details: Cell counts per sample came from amplifying reference gene primers. Measured with immunoSEQ multiplex PCR; TCRdb has only the in-frame clones, and not every one. V and J calls and clone size follow that table, whereas D and trimming were derived from the DNA. The profile shows about 280,000 clones, 85% of them singletons. The clonotype was recovered from a human donor in a cohort sampled during active COVID-19. The sequenced sample was peripheral blood. The V gene is TRBV7-2, the J gene TRBJ1-1; D is perhaps TRBD1 (6 bases). The CDR3 DNA is TGTGCCAGCAGCCTTAGCCCGACAGGCCGGCACACTGAAGCTTTCTTT. Amino acids: CASSLSPTGRHTEAFF.